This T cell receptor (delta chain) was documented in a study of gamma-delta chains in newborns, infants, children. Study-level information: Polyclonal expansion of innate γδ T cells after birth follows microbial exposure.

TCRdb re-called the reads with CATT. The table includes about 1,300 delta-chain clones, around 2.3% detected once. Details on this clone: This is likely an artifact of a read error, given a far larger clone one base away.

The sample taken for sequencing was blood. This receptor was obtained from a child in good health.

The CDR3 DNA reads TGTGCCTGTGATCCCGTACTGGGGGACCAGCCCCCACTTTACACCGATAAACTCATCTTT. It encodes CACDPVLGDQPPLYTDKLIF. The J gene corresponds to TRDJ1; a V gene call is absent; the table gives TRDD3 as D, unverified against the DNA. This CDR3 comprises 20 residues.